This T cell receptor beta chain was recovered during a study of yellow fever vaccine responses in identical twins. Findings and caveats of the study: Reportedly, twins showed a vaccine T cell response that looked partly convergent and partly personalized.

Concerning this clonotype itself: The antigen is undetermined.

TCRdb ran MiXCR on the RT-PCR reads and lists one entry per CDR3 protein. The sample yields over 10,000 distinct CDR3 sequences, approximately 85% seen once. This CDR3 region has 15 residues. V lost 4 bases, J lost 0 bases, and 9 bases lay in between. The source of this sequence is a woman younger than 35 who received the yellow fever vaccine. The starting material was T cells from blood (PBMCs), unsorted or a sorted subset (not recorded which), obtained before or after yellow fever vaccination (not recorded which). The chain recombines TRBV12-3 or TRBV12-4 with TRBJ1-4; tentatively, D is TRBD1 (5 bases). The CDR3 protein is CASSYGGATNEKLFF. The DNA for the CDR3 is TGTGCCAGCAGTTATGGAGGGGCAACTAATGAAAAACTGTTTTTT.